The T cell receptor beta chain described here comes from a study of T cells after yellow fever vaccination. Each CDR3 protein gets one entry after TCRdb re-called the 5' RACE reads with MiXCR. In the table there are 500,000 to 650,000 distinct CDR3 sequences, 9% to 15% of which are singletons. V gave up 5 bases and J gave up 7 bases; unmatched junction bases: 14. In germline, CDR1 is MNHEY, CDR2 SMNVEV (reference sequence). There are 16 residues in the CDR3. The V call is TRBV27, the J call TRBJ1-5; 7 bases align to TRBD1. The specimen was PBMCs, collected on the day of the yellow fever booster vaccination. This clonotype was obtained from a man younger than 40 who received the YFV17D yellow fever vaccine. The chain's CDR3 is CASSPSHRGEFQPQHF. For the CDR3, the DNA is TGTGCCAGCAGTCCCTCCCACAGGGGCGAGTTCCAGCCCCAGCATTTT.